The 19 T cell receptor beta chains reported below all come from one sample, sequenced in a study of T-cell reconstitution after alpha-beta-depleted transplantation in children. As it was prepared, the TCRbeta library received unique molecular identifiers. One entry per CDR3 protein, called by TCRdb with MiXCR from the PCR reads. The table shows about 980,000 distinct CDR3 sequences, with roughly 29% occurring only once. The specimen comprised PBMCs, mostly from graft donor cells, sampled 360 days after TCRalphabeta/CD19-depleted stem cell transplant. These receptors were collected from a boy under two years old who had a stem cell transplant for SCID, so the T cells may come from the graft donor.

CDR3 sequence: CASSPLQLTGELFF. The CDR3 coding sequence is TGTGCCAGCAGTCCCTTACAATTAACCGGGGAGCTGTTTTTT. This rearrangement joins TRBV27 to TRBJ2-2; D ambiguous. Germline CDR1 MNHEY, CDR2 SMNVEV (reference sequence). This CDR3 comprises 14 residues. Trimming cost V 5 bases and J 5 bases, with 12 bases left between them.

The chain links TRBV10-3 to TRBJ2-5, with D perhaps matching TRBD2 (6 bases). The germline V and J ends were trimmed by 11 bases and 3 bases, with 16 bases remaining between them. Germline CDR1 is ENHRY and CDR2 is SYGVKD. CDR3 size: 13 residues. CDR3 sequence reads: CAAAPGEEETQYF. Written as DNA, the CDR3 is TGTGCCGCCGCCCCCGGGGAGGAAGAGACCCAGTACTTC.

This clonotype was counted a few times. The chain couples TRBV29-1 to TRBJ1-1, with 10 bases matching TRBD1. CDR1 is SQVTM, CDR2 ANQGSEA, per germline. J gave up 4 bases and V 0 bases, and 14 bases lay outside the gene matches. This CDR3 spans 18 amino acids. The CDR3 region has the DNA TGCAGCGTTGAAGATTTCCGGACAGGGGGGGTTGGGGTCACTGAAGCTTTCTTT. Its translation is CSVEDFRTGGVGVTEAFF.

This chain connects TRBV5-1 to TRBJ1-1; TRBD1 agrees at 9 bases. Looked up from germline, CDR1 is SGHRS and CDR2 is YFSETQ. V was pared by 0 bases and J by 1 base, with 4 bases of the junction left unmatched. The CDR3 is 16 amino acids. Here the CDR3 reads CASSLVGTGRNTEAFF. The DNA of the CDR3 is TGCGCCAGCAGCTTGGTGGGGACAGGGCGGAACACTGAAGCTTTCTTT.

This chain links TRBV5-1 with TRBJ2-1, with D possibly being TRBD1 (5 bases). Germline CDR1 is SGHRS and CDR2 is YFSETQ. V was shortened by 2 bases and J by 9 bases, with 12 bases between the two germline ends. This CDR3 region has 13 residues. Here the CDR3 DNA reads TGCGCCAGCAGCTTATCCAGGGCGAGTGAGCAGTTCTTC. Translated, it gives CASSLSRASEQFF.

This clonotype showed up just a few times. The rearrangement links TRBV5-1 to TRBJ1-1; D may be TRBD1 (6 bases). Germline assignment: CDR1 SGHRS and CDR2 YFSETQ. CDR3 length: 16 amino acids. The V end lost 0 bases, the J end lost 1 base, and 13 bases lay between the germline ends. CDR3 protein: CASSLAGGTQNTEAFF. CDR3 in DNA: TGCGCCAGCAGCTTGGCCGGGGGGACACAGAACACTGAAGCTTTCTTT. Combining the CDR3 with reference TRBV5-1 and TRBJ1-1 gives the whole variable domain KAGVTQTPRYLIKTRGQQVTLSCSPISGHRSVSWYQQTPGQGLQFLFEYFSETQRNKGNFPGRFSGRQFSNSRSEMNVSTLELGDSALYLCASSLAGGTQNTEAFFGQGTRLTVV.

This chain joins TRBV6-2 or TRBV6-3 and TRBJ2-1; 9 positions match TRBD2. Germline trimming cut 6 bases from V and 2 bases from J; bases unmatched to any gene: 8. The CDR3 runs 16 residues. Per the germline V gene, CDR1 is MNHEY and CDR2 is SVGEGT. The DNA for the CDR3 is TGTGCCAGCAGCCCGTTTCCTAGCGGGGCCTACAATGAGCAGTTCTTC. This encodes CASSPFPSGAYNEQFF.

The sample holds a few counts of this clonotype. This chain uses TRBV7-7 with TRBJ2-7; possible D gene TRBD1, 6 bases. Germline V gives CDR1 SSHAT, CDR2 FNYEAQ (reference sequence). V was clipped by 5 bases and J by 2 bases, with 10 bases between them. The CDR3 has 13 residues. Written as DNA, the CDR3 is TGTGCCAGCAGCCACGGACAGACCTACGAGCAGTACTTC. Translating it yields CASSHGQTYEQYF.

Note on this clonotype: Possible read error: a much larger clone is one base away. The chain links TRBV7-8 to TRBJ2-5; 10 nucleotides match TRBD1. In germline, CDR1 is SGHVS, CDR2 FQNEAQ. V lost 4 bases to trimming and J lost 3 bases; unmatched junction nucleotides: 2. This CDR3 region has 14 residues. The CDR3 DNA sequence: TGTGCCAGCAGCTCGGACAGGGGGAAAGAGACCCAGTACTTC. It codes for CASSSDRGKETQYF.

The chain employs TRBV5-1 and TRBJ2-3; D not resolved. V was cut by 0 bases and J by 2 bases, with 13 bases left in between. From germline, CDR1 is SGHRS and CDR2 YFSETQ. The CDR3 consists of 16 residues. The CDR3 reads CASSLVVVTNTDTQYF. The CDR3 nucleotides read TGCGCCAGCAGCTTGGTAGTTGTAACTAACACAGATACGCAGTATTTT.

This clonotype has a handful of counts. The CDR3 DNA is TGTGCCAGCAGCTTGGGAGACGGGGGTTATCAGCCCCAGCATTTT. Protein product: CASSLGDGGYQPQHF. The chain carries TRBV5-8 and TRBJ1-5; perhaps TRBD1 as D (5 bases). Per germline, CDR1 SGHTS and CDR2 YDEGEE. V was clipped by 0 bases and J by 5 bases, with 12 bases between them. This CDR3 contains 15 residues.

This clonotype was seen more than once but under ten times. The V and J genes are TRBV7-2 and TRBJ1-4; D perhaps matches TRBD1 (5 bases). The CDR3 length is 14 residues. Germline V gene lookup returns CDR1 SGHTA and CDR2 FQGNSA. V lost 1 base and J 5 bases, leaving 8 bases between the germline ends. The chain's CDR3 is CASSLGRVNEKLFF. The CDR3, as DNA: TGTGCCAGCAGCTTAGGCAGGGTGAATGAAAAACTGTTTTTT.

The chain recombines TRBV10-3 with TRBJ2-7, with 11 bases identical to TRBD2. CDR1 is ENHRY and CDR2 is SYGVKD in the germline V gene. CDR3 length: 14 residues. After removal of 10 bases from V and 2 bases from J, the junction contained 7 bases not matched to a gene. The chain's CDR3 is CATSLSGGAYEQYF. The CDR3 nucleotides are TGTGCCACCTCCCTTAGCGGGGGGGCCTACGAGCAGTACTTC.

V usage is TRBV7-9 and J usage is TRBJ2-7; 10 nucleotides line up with TRBD1. Germline CDR1 is SEHNR and CDR2 is FQNEAQ (reference sequence). V was clipped by 8 bases and J by 0 bases; unmatched bases: 7. CDR3 size: 15 residues. The CDR3 region is CASFPWTGGSYEQYF. As DNA, the CDR3 is TGTGCCAGCTTTCCCTGGACAGGGGGCTCCTACGAGCAGTACTTC.

This clonotype came up a few times. The chain links TRBV24-1 to TRBJ2-4; possibly TRBD1 for D (5 bases). The CDR3 has 14 residues. The germline V gene encodes CDR1 KGHDR and CDR2 SFDVKD. V lost 4 bases to trimming and J lost 5 bases, with 11 bases between them. The CDR3 DNA reads as TGTGCCACCAGTGAGGCAGGGTCGGAAAACATTCAGTACTTC. This gives the protein CATSEAGSENIQYF.

This clonotype was detected only a few times. This chain links TRBV7-3 with TRBJ2-3, with TRBD2 as a possible D gene (7 bases). Trimming left V 5 bases short and J 2 bases short, with 17 bases between. CDR1 is SGHTA and CDR2 is FQGTGA in the germline V gene. The CDR3 runs to 16 residues. The CDR3 nucleotides read TGTGCCAGCAGCCCGTATGGCGGGGGCCTCACAGATACGCAGTATTTT. This codes for CASSPYGGGLTDTQYF.

This clonotype was detected a few times. The chain carries TRBV10-3 and TRBJ2-3; TRBD2 might be the D (7 bases). Germline-derived CDR1 and CDR2 are ENHRY and SYGVKD. The CDR3 has 14 amino acids. V was pared by 4 bases and J by 1 base, with 9 bases between. DNA of the CDR3: TGTGCCATCAGTGCGGGGGGCCGCACAGATACGCAGTATTTT. Protein: CAISAGGRTDTQYF.

This clonotype was found once. The rearrangement links TRBV5-1 to TRBJ1-1, with 9 bases aligning to TRBD1. Germline loops: CDR1 SGHRS, CDR2 YFSETQ. This CDR3 spans 14 amino acids. J lost 6 bases, V lost 4 bases, and 7 bases had no gene match. CDR3 sequence: CASSGKGTGSEAFF. DNA of the CDR3: TGCGCCAGCAGCGGAAAAGGGACAGGGTCTGAAGCTTTCTTT.

This clonotype has more than one count but fewer than ten. This chain uses TRBV20-1 with TRBJ2-7; no reliable D call. CDR3 length: 11 residues. Trimming took off 4 bases at V and 2 bases at J, with 6 bases between the two ends. Germline lookup yields CDR1 DFQATT and CDR2 SNEGSKA (reference sequence). The DNA of the CDR3 is TGCAGTGCTACTTCGACCTACGAGCAGTACTTC. The encoded protein is CSATSTYEQYF.